Below are 23 T cell receptor beta chains sequenced from a single sample in a study of control samples from healthy donors and cancer patients. The assay was immunoSEQ multiplex PCR, and TCRdb's table has in-frame clones only and misses some. The table includes 100,000 to 150,000 clones, approximately 92% detected once. Sequenced material: PBMCs. The source of these receptors is a man older than 75 with head and neck cancer.

V is TRBV5-4 and J is TRBJ2-2; TRBD2 might be the D (7 bases). V was trimmed by 5 bases and J by 4 bases, leaving 12 bases between them. Germline V gene data show CDR1 as SGHNT and CDR2 as YYREEE (reference sequence). CDR3 length: 14 residues. The CDR3 sequence is CASSRGAGTGELFF. The CDR3 DNA sequence: TGTGCCAGCAGTCGGGGGGCAGGCACCGGGGAGCTGTTTTTT.

The chain joins TRBV7-9 to TRBJ2-3; TRBD2 aligns across 10 bases. The CDR3 sequence is 17 residues long. V dropped 11 bases and J dropped 0; count of bases not matched to a gene: 14. Looked up from germline, CDR1 is SEHNR and CDR2 is FQNEAQ (reference sequence). Written as DNA, the CDR3 is TGTGCCTCCCATCACCCAGGACTAGCGGCTAGCACAGATACGCAGTATTTT. This translates into CASHHPGLAASTDTQYF.

This chain joins TRBV12-3 or TRBV12-4 and TRBJ2-7; no firm D call. Trimming shortened V by 6 bases and J by 4 bases, and 7 bases separated the two germline ends. This CDR3 has 11 residues. As DNA, the CDR3 is TGTGCCAGCAGCGGAAGTTACGAGCAGTACTTC. Its translation is CASSGSYEQYF.

The chain joins TRBV5-1 to TRBJ2-7; D call uncertain. Germline CDR1 SGHRS, CDR2 YFSETQ. Trimming left V 4 bases short and J 6 bases short, with 17 bases between. The CDR3 is made up of 14 amino acids. CDR3 sequence (DNA): TGCGCCAGCAGCCCCACAGTGGGTTCGGGCGAGCAGTACTTC. It specifies CASSPTVGSGEQYF.

CDR3 coding DNA: TGTGCCAGCAGCTATAGCGGGGGGAGGACCGGGGAGCTGTTTTTT. Its translation: CASSYSGGRTGELFF. V gene TRBV6-2 or TRBV6-3 combines with J gene TRBJ2-2; 10 bases match TRBD2. This CDR3 is built from 15 residues. Germline loops: CDR1 MNHEY, CDR2 SVGEGT. Unmatched junction bases numbered 6, after V lost 6 bases and J lost 5 bases.

The chain has TRBV5-8 and TRBJ1-3; D uncertain. This CDR3 has 16 residues. Germline CDR1 is SGHTS and CDR2 is YDEGEE. V was clipped by 3 bases and J by 4 bases, with 17 bases between them. The CDR3 sequence is CASSWMVRVVGNTIYF. CDR3 DNA: TGTGCCAGCAGCTGGATGGTTCGGGTCGTCGGAAACACCATATATTTT.

The chain combines TRBV3-1 (or the pseudogene TRBV3-2) with TRBJ2-2; 9 bases are a match to TRBD1. After removal of 6 bases from V and 1 base from J, the junction contained 3 bases not matched to a gene. The germline V gene has CDR1 LGHDT and CDR2 YNNKEL (reference sequence). The CDR3 extends over 15 amino acids. CDR3 in amino acids: CASRTGQGNTGELFF. DNA of the CDR3: TGTGCCAGCAGGACGGGACAGGGGAACACCGGGGAGCTGTTTTTT.

The chain has TRBV5-1 and TRBJ2-6; D uncertain. Trimming removed 4 bases at V and 0 bases at J, with 5 bases between. Germline values: CDR1 SGHRS, CDR2 YFSETQ. There are 14 residues in the CDR3. The CDR3 nucleotides read TGCGCCAGCAGCGAGAGCTCTGGGGCCAACGTCCTGACTTTC. It codes for CASSESSGANVLTF.

This clone appeared a single time. J is TRBJ2-7 and V is TRBV9; 7 nucleotides align to TRBD1. Germline V gives CDR1 SGDLS, CDR2 YYNGEE. The trim removed 0 bases at V and 2 bases at J, leaving 2 bases unmatched. This CDR3 spans 14 amino acids. The DNA of the CDR3 is TGTGCCAGCAGCGTAGGGGACAGAACCTACGAGCAGTACTTC. Its protein product is CASSVGDRTYEQYF.

The CDR3 spells CASSLQGSQPQHF. The CDR3, as DNA: TGTGCCAGTAGTCTCCAAGGATCTCAGCCCCAGCATTTT. The rearrangement joins TRBV19 to TRBJ1-5; D is uncertain. Germline V lookup: CDR1 LNHDA, CDR2 SQIVND (reference sequence). Between the trimmed V and J ends, which lost 5 bases and 6 bases, there was a span of 11 bases. The CDR3 extends over 13 amino acids.

This clone turned up a few times. This sequence joins TRBV18 and TRBJ1-1, with no clear D. Trimming removed 2 bases from V and 0 bases from J, with 4 bases in between. CDR3 size: 13 residues. Germline CDR1 KGHSH, CDR2 LQKENI. The CDR3 protein is CASSPGMNTEAFF. In DNA form, the CDR3 reads TGTGCCAGCTCACCAGGGATGAACACTGAAGCTTTCTTT.

The chain joins TRBV6-1 to TRBJ2-5, with 12 bases that match TRBD2. This CDR3 is built from 16 residues. Germline V gene sequence: CDR1 MNHNS, CDR2 SASEGT. Trimming took 0 bases from V and 7 from J; bases not matched to a gene: 6. The CDR3 protein is CASSEARTSGVGTQYF. CDR3 nucleotide sequence: TGTGCCAGCAGTGAAGCGAGGACTAGCGGGGTGGGGACCCAGTACTTC.

The chain recombines TRBV5-6 with TRBJ2-7, with D hard to call. Trimming left V 4 bases short and J 6 bases short, with 14 bases between. The CDR3 extends over 13 amino acids. The V gene's germline CDR1 is SGHDT and CDR2 YYEEEE. The CDR3 loop is CASSPSRWAEQYF. The CDR3 nucleotides read TGTGCCAGCAGCCCCTCCCGGTGGGCCGAGCAGTACTTC.

The chain is built from TRBV9 and TRBJ1-2, with TRBD1 matching 10 bases. Germline V gene data show CDR1 as SGDLS and CDR2 as YYNGEE. V shed 4 bases and J 3 bases; nucleotides not matched to a gene: 6. The CDR3 spans 15 residues. CDR3 in DNA: TGTGCCAGCAGCCTTGGGGACAGGGGTGACTATGGCTACACCTTC. Translating gives CASSLGDRGDYGYTF.

This chain uses TRBV5-4 with TRBJ1-5; D is perhaps TRBD1 (6 bases). CDR1 is SGHNT and CDR2 is YYREEE in the germline V gene (reference sequence). V was cut by 2 bases and J by 7 bases, with 10 bases left in between. The CDR3 has 13 amino acids. Here the CDR3 reads CASSLGQSQPQHF. In DNA form, the CDR3 reads TGTGCCAGCAGCTTAGGACAGTCCCAGCCCCAGCATTTT.

V gene TRBV5-4 combines with J gene TRBJ1-6; no clear D. V shed 4 bases and J shed 13 bases, with 18 bases lying between them. Germline CDR1 reads SGHNT; CDR2 reads YYREEE (reference sequence). CDR3 length equals 14 residues. The CDR3 loop is CASSNPPWVRPLHF. The CDR3 DNA is TGTGCCAGCAGCAATCCCCCCTGGGTCCGGCCCCTCCACTTT.

V usage is TRBV20-1 and J usage is TRBJ2-2; D may be TRBD1 or TRBD2 (5 bases each). This CDR3 has 11 residues. CDR1 and CDR2 (germline): DFQATT, SNEGSKA (reference sequence). The CDR3 protein is CGGKNTGELFF. The CDR3 bases are TGCGGGGGAAAGAACACCGGGGAGCTGTTTTTT.

V usage is TRBV30 and J usage is TRBJ1-1; D is unclear. Looked up from germline, CDR1 is GTSNPN and CDR2 is SVGIG (reference sequence). V was shortened by 4 bases and J by 1 base, with 16 bases between the two germline ends. This CDR3 contains 15 residues. The CDR3 region is CAWNKGPGQNTEAFF. The CDR3 DNA reads as TGTGCCTGGAATAAGGGTCCTGGGCAGAACACTGAAGCTTTCTTT.

The chain uses TRBV10-3 and TRBJ2-3; 11 bases match TRBD2. CDR1 and CDR2 from the germline V gene are ENHRY and SYGVKD. The CDR3 has 22 residues. J was trimmed by 1 base and V by 3 bases; bases with no gene match: 21. The CDR3 sequence: CAISDTPGGLAGGQGGTDTQYF. DNA for the CDR3: TGTGCCATCAGTGACACCCCAGGGGGGCTAGCGGGGGGCCAAGGTGGCACAGATACGCAGTATTTT.

CDR3: CASSVSSSTDTQYF. DNA for the CDR3: TGTGCCAGCAGCGTGAGCTCCTCCACAGATACGCAGTATTTT. The chain is built from TRBV9 and TRBJ2-3, with D unresolved. Germline-derived CDR1 and CDR2 are SGDLS and YYNGEE. V lost 2 bases to trimming and J lost 2 bases, with 9 bases between them. This CDR3 spans 14 amino acids.

The sample holds one count of this clone. The chain couples TRBV12-5 to TRBJ2-1; 8 positions agree with TRBD2. Germline V gene data show CDR1 as LGHNT and CDR2 as FRNRAP. J gave up 0 bases and V 3 bases, and 13 bases lay outside the gene matches. This CDR3 contains 19 residues. CDR3 region: CASGLLAATMLLSYNEQFF. CDR3 nucleotide sequence: TGTGCTAGTGGTTTACTAGCGGCTACTATGCTTCTCTCCTACAATGAGCAGTTCTTC.

The gene calls are TRBV10-2 and TRBJ1-5; tentatively, D is TRBD1 (5 bases). Per the germline V gene, CDR1 is WSHSY and CDR2 is SAAADI. The V end was cut by 0 bases, the J end by 7 bases, with 10 bases between. The CDR3 runs to 14 residues. CDR3 region: CASSESTAPQPQHF. In DNA, the CDR3 is TGCGCCAGCAGTGAGTCGACAGCCCCACAGCCCCAGCATTTT.

The chain is built from TRBV18 and TRBJ2-6; TRBD1 might be the D (6 bases). This CDR3 has 19 residues. Germline CDR1 KGHSH, CDR2 LQKENI. Trimming took 4 bases from V and 2 from J, leaving 21 bases between them. The CDR3 region is CASSRSFGGESAGANVLTF. The CDR3 nucleotides are TGTGCCAGCTCACGGTCGTTTGGGGGCGAAAGCGCTGGGGCCAACGTCCTGACTTTC.